This T cell receptor (beta chain) was captured in a study of blood T cell repertoires in COVID-19. Study details: From the United States, Italy and Spain came samples of acute and convalescent COVID-19. Sources were T cells, B-cell-depleted T cells, or PBMCs; the material itself was cDNA or gDNA.

This CDR3 is 16 amino acids long. CDR1 is SGHNT and CDR2 is YENEEA in the germline V gene. Trimming pared 5 bases from V and 2 bases from J, leaving 17 bases between. In the authors' workflow: Amplification of reference gene primers provided the estimated nucleated cell counts. Sequenced by immunoSEQ multiplex PCR; TCRdb stores in-frame clones only, minus some. V and J calls and clone size come straight from that table; D and trimming were deduced from the DNA. This sample carries about 77,000 clones, around three quarters of them seen once, and the ten largest clones take 4.5% to 5.5%. This clone was seen more than once but under ten times.

This sequence originates from a woman between 65 and 79 years old with acute or convalescent COVID-19. The chain carries TRBV11-3 and TRBJ2-3; maybe TRBD2 (6 bases). The sequenced material came from peripheral blood. CDR3 loop: CASSLIPGLTTDTQYF. In DNA, the CDR3 is TGTGCCAGCAGCCTAATCCCGGGACTGACCACAGATACGCAGTATTTT.